This T cell receptor (beta chain) comes out of a study of T-cell memory formation after mild COVID-19. MiXCR, run by TCRdb on the 5' RACE reads, gives a single entry per CDR3 protein. The data hold tens of thousands of distinct CDR3 sequences, with roughly 7% observed a single time. This clonotype came up many times. Sequenced: PBMCs or a T cell subset sorted from them (not recorded which). This receptor was taken from an adult who had mild COVID-19 (a few samples of this study predate the infection). Cell type and time point are not known.

The CDR3 DNA is TGCGCCAGCAGCTTGTGGGAGGGTTCAAGCTCCTACAATGAGCAGTTCTTC. It codes for CASSLWEGSSSYNEQFF. The J gene is TRBJ2-1, the V gene TRBV5-1; TRBD2 matches 7 bases. The CDR3 sequence is 17 residues long. Germline V gene data show CDR1 as SGHRS and CDR2 as YFSETQ. V dropped 1 base and J dropped 0; count of bases not matched to a gene: 7.